These 10 T cell receptor beta chains share one sample of origin, sequenced in a study of neurological immune-mediated disorders. From the 5' RACE reads, TCRdb called clonotypes with MiXCR, one entry per CDR3 protein. This table has 100,000 or so distinct CDR3 sequences, under 15% appearing once. Time point in this sample: longitudinal time-point 2. The specimen sequenced was PBMCs. Every receptor here comes from a female donor with HTLV-1-associated myelopathy (HAM/TSP).

V and J are TRBV5-1 and TRBJ2-7; D gene unclear. This CDR3 comprises 14 residues. Germline V gene data show CDR1 as SGHRS and CDR2 as YFSETQ. V lost 4 bases, J lost 2 bases, and 13 bases lay in between. CDR3 region: CASSPEIAAYEQYF. In nucleotides, the CDR3 is TGCGCCAGCAGCCCTGAGATTGCGGCCTACGAGCAGTACTTC.

There are a few counts of this clonotype. The chain uses TRBV6-5 and TRBJ1-6; D may be TRBD1 (6 bases). Germline lookup yields CDR1 MNHEY and CDR2 SVGAGI. Trimming left V 5 bases short and J 10 bases short, with 18 bases between. The CDR3 runs 15 residues. DNA of the CDR3: TGTGCCAGCAGTCTTGGGACAACCGGGGGGTCACCCCTCCACTTT. This encodes CASSLGTTGGSPLHF.

This clonotype was detected many times. The chain is built from TRBV4-1 and TRBJ1-3; 9 positions match TRBD1. Trimming removed 3 bases from V and 4 bases from J; junction bases left unmatched: 4. The CDR3 covers 15 residues. Germline V gene data show CDR1 as MGHRA and CDR2 as YSYEKL. CDR3 sequence (DNA): TGCGCCAGCAGCCAGGCGACAGGGGGAGGAAACACCATATATTTT. It codes for CASSQATGGGNTIYF.

This clonotype has a handful of counts. This rearrangement joins TRBV4-1 to TRBJ1-6; D is uncertain. V shed 0 bases and J shed 7 bases, with 4 bases lying between them. Germline loops: CDR1 MGHRA, CDR2 YSYEKL. The CDR3 runs to 13 residues. CDR3 coding DNA: TGCGCCAGCAGCCAAGATGGGAATTCACCCCTCCACTTT. Translation gives CASSQDGNSPLHF.

The table lists this clonotype with many counts. The chain combines TRBV5-6 with TRBJ1-1; D possibly corresponds to TRBD1 (6 bases). Trimming pared 5 bases from V and 2 bases from J, leaving 10 bases between. Germline V gives CDR1 SGHDT, CDR2 YYEEEE. There are 13 residues in the CDR3. The CDR3 DNA is TGTGCCAGCAGGCGGACAGTTAACACTGAAGCTTTCTTT. Translating it yields CASRRTVNTEAFF.

This clonotype was counted ten times or more. This chain uses TRBV9 with TRBJ2-3, with 14 positions matching TRBD2. Losses at the gene ends were 3 bases for V and 4 bases for J; bases not matched to a gene: 4. The CDR3 contains 16 residues. Germline CDR1 reads SGDLS; CDR2 reads YYNGEE. The CDR3 bases are TGTGCCAGCAGCGGACTAGCGGGGGGGCGGTCAGATACGCAGTATTTT. Translated: CASSGLAGGRSDTQYF.

In its sample, this clonotype was seen many times. V is TRBV7-9 and J is TRBJ1-6; the D gene is possibly TRBD1 (5 bases). Germline CDR1 SEHNR, CDR2 FQNEAQ (reference sequence). CDR3 length: 16 residues. V gave up 6 bases and J gave up 10 bases, with 22 bases separating them. CDR3 in DNA: TGTGCCAGCAGGATACTCGGGGGATCGGCCCACTCACCCCTCCACTTT. It specifies CASRILGGSAHSPLHF.

This clonotype has a count of ten or more. The rearrangement joins TRBV27 to TRBJ1-6; a possible D gene is TRBD1 (5 bases). The CDR3 is made up of 14 amino acids. Germline CDR1 MNHEY, CDR2 SMNVEV (reference sequence). Trimming cost V 7 bases and J 7 bases, with 14 bases left between them. The CDR3 region is CASNPRQGNSPLHF. In DNA form, the CDR3 reads TGTGCCAGCAATCCCAGGCAGGGAAATTCACCCCTCCACTTT.

This clonotype turned up a few times. V usage is TRBV11-3 and J usage is TRBJ2-1, with D perhaps TRBD1 (5 bases). The V end was cut by 1 base, the J end by 9 bases, with 10 bases between. Germline V CDR1 and CDR2: SGHNT, YENEEA. The CDR3 length is 13 residues. CDR3 nucleotides: TGTGCCAGCAGCTTAGGACAGTGGGGTGAGCAGTTCTTC. This encodes CASSLGQWGEQFF.

This clonotype was picked up many times. The genes are TRBV20-1 and TRBJ2-5, with TRBD2 identical over 12 bases. Trimming at V came to 0 bases and at J to 5 bases, leaving 4 bases not matched to a gene. This CDR3 has 15 amino acids. The germline gives CDR1 DFQATT, CDR2 SNEGSKA (reference sequence). The CDR3 sequence is CSARDPSGGVETQYF. CDR3 in DNA: TGCAGTGCTAGAGACCCTAGCGGGGGGGTGGAGACCCAGTACTTC.